The rows below give T cell receptor beta chains drawn from one sample of a study of cytomegalovirus exposure and HLA in healthy donors. Sequencing used immunoSEQ multiplex PCR; TCRdb keeps in-frame clones, though not all of them. The sample carries 150,000 to 200,000 clones, about four fifths recorded once. The sequenced sample consisted of PBMCs. Receptor source: a female donor in good health and CMV-seronegative. Both conserved end residues are part of each CDR3. A D gene is named only where the DNA matches it firmly. Expanded clones get a size class; other rows say once, few or many, or leave the size out.

cdr3_nt cdr3_aa v_call clone_size d_call j_call
TGTGCCAGCAGTCTCGCCTACGAGCAGTACTTC CASSLAYEQYF TRBV2 - - TRBJ2-7
TGTGCCAGCAGCTTAACGGGAGGGACCACTGAAGCTTTCTTT CASSLTGGTTEAFF TRBV7-9 - - TRBJ1-1
TGTGCCAGCAGCCTCCCTGGGAGACTAGGAGTGTACTTC CASSLPGRLGVYF TRBV5-4 - - TRBJ2-5
TGTGCCAGCAGCCCCGGACAGGGTAGCAATCAGCCCCAGCATTTT CASSPGQGSNQPQHF TRBV5-4 few TRBD1 TRBJ1-5
TGTGCCAGCAGTCAACACGGAGGTGGTGGCTACACCTTC CASSQHGGGGYTF TRBV6-5 - - TRBJ1-2
TGTGCCAGCAGCTTAGGTGGGGCACACGAGCAGTACTTC CASSLGGAHEQYF TRBV7-9 - - TRBJ2-7
TGCGCCAGCAGCACGGGGACTAGCGGAGATACGCAGTATTTT CASSTGTSGDTQYF TRBV5-1 - TRBD2 TRBJ2-3
TGTGCCAGCCGGGACGTAGGACAGGGGGCTGGCTACACCTTC CASRDVGQGAGYTF TRBV25-1 few TRBD1 TRBJ1-2
TGTTCCAGCAGCTTGTCGGGACAGAATCAGCCCCAGCATTTT CSSSLSGQNQPQHF TRBV7-9 once TRBD1 TRBJ1-5
TGTGCCAGCAGCACGCGGACAGTTTTCTCCTACGAGCAGTACTTC CASSTRTVFSYEQYF TRBV7-2 - - TRBJ2-7
TGTGCCAGCAGCGTCGGGACAGGGTCCTACGAGCAGTACTTC CASSVGTGSYEQYF TRBV7-2 - TRBD1 TRBJ2-7
TGTGCCAGCTCACTTAACAGAAACACTGAAGCTTTCTTT CASSLNRNTEAFF TRBV18 - - TRBJ1-1
TGTGCCAGCAGCGTAGCTCCTCTAGCGGGGGGGCCCCATGAGCAGTTCTTC CASSVAPLAGGPHEQFF TRBV9 - TRBD2 TRBJ2-1
TGCGCCAGCAGCCAAGTCGGAGGGGGCCCAGAGACCCAGTACTTC CASSQVGGGPETQYF TRBV4-1 few - TRBJ2-5
TGTGCCAGCAGTCCTACTCAGGGGACCGGGGAGCTGTTTTTT CASSPTQGTGELFF TRBV27 - - TRBJ2-2
TGTGCCAGCAGTTTAGTGGGGGCGGATGAAAAACTGTTTTTT CASSLVGADEKLFF TRBV27 - - TRBJ1-4
TGTGCCAGCTCACCACCGCCCGAGGACAGGCCCAAAAACATTCAGTACTTC CASSPPPEDRPKNIQYF TRBV18 - TRBD1 TRBJ2-4
TGCGCCAGCAGCTTGGACGTCGGGGCCTACAATGAGCAGTTCTTC CASSLDVGAYNEQFF TRBV5-1 - - TRBJ2-1
TGTGCCAGCAGCTCCGGGACACGGGAAAATCAGCCCCAGCATTTT CASSSGTRENQPQHF TRBV7-2 few - TRBJ1-5
TGTGCCAGCAGTGTTACGGGGTACAATGAGCAGTTCTTC CASSVTGYNEQFF TRBV2 once - TRBJ2-1
TGTGCCAGTAGTATACAGGGGGCCAATGAGCAGTACTTC CASSIQGANEQYF TRBV19 - TRBD1 TRBJ2-7
TGTGCCAGCAGCTTCGGACGGGGAATCGAAAAACTGTTTTTT CASSFGRGIEKLFF TRBV11-1 - - TRBJ1-4
TGTGCCAGCAGCTTCGCCGCAGGACAGGGCCAAGAGACCCAGTACTTC CASSFAAGQGQETQYF TRBV7-8 - TRBD1 TRBJ2-5
TGTGCCAGCTCACCACCTCAGGGGGGCTCTGGAAACACCATATATTTT CASSPPQGGSGNTIYF TRBV18 - TRBD1 TRBJ1-3
TGTGCCAGCAGCCGCGGGGGGGCCGACTCCTACGAGCAGTACTTC CASSRGGADSYEQYF TRBV7-9 - TRBD2 TRBJ2-7
TGTGCCAGCAGTTGGGGGGGGGATAACTATGGCTACACCTTC CASSWGGDNYGYTF TRBV28 - - TRBJ1-2
TGCGCCAGCAGCCGGGACAGGAACACTGAAGCTTTCTTT CASSRDRNTEAFF TRBV4-1 - TRBD1 TRBJ1-1
TGTGCCAGCAGCTCAAAAGGACAGGGGGCAAAACAGCCCCAGCATTTT CASSSKGQGAKQPQHF TRBV7-8 - TRBD1 TRBJ1-5
TGTGCCAGCAGAGCCAGGGACTTAACCTACGAGCAGTACTTC CASRARDLTYEQYF TRBV6-6 - - TRBJ2-7
TGTGCCAGCAGCCAAGCGGCAGGGACATCCAATGAAAAACTGTTTTTT CASSQAAGTSNEKLFF TRBV4-2 - - TRBJ1-4
TGTGCCAGCAGCTTACTGTTCGGGACAGGGGGCGACGGCTACACCTTC CASSLLFGTGGDGYTF TRBV7-2 - TRBD1 TRBJ1-2
TGCGCCAGCGGCGCCGGGGGGGTTACAACTAATGAAAAACTGTTTTTT CASGAGGVTTNEKLFF TRBV5-1 - - TRBJ1-4
TGTGCCAGCAGTTACCCCCCTACGGCCGGGACTAGCGGGGGGTGGACCGGGGAGCTGTTTTTT CASSYPPTAGTSGGWTGELFF TRBV6-7 - TRBD2 TRBJ2-2
TGCGCCAGCAGCCAAGATCTAGCGGGAGGGCCGAAAGATACGCAGTATTTT CASSQDLAGGPKDTQYF TRBV4-1 once TRBD2 TRBJ2-3
TGTGCCAGCAGCTCCAGGGAGGGCGACGAGCAGTACTTC CASSSREGDEQYF TRBV7-9 - TRBD2 TRBJ2-7
TGTGCAAGCCGAGGGGGGGAGAACACTGAAGCTTTCTTT CASRGGENTEAFF TRBV12-2 - - TRBJ1-1
TGTGCCAGTAGAAGGGACTGGAGCACAGATACGCAGTATTTT CASRRDWSTDTQYF TRBV19 - - TRBJ2-3
TGTGCCAGCAGCTTAGTTGGCAGGGGGCTGGATGAGCAGTTCTTC CASSLVGRGLDEQFF TRBV7-6 once TRBD1 TRBJ2-1
TGTGCCAGCAGTGAGACAGGGTTTTTTTCACCCCTCCACTTT CASSETGFFSPLHF TRBV6-1 few TRBD1 TRBJ1-6
TGTGCCAGCAGCACTCAACACACCGGGACAGGGAGTATCTACGAGCAGTACTTC CASSTQHTGTGSIYEQYF TRBV11-2 once TRBD1 TRBJ2-7
TGTGCCAGCAGTCCCCGGGACAATCGAATCTCGGAGCAGTTCTTC CASSPRDNRISEQFF TRBV27 - - TRBJ2-1
TGTGCCAGCAGTGTGGAGGGTATCCCCTACGAGCAGTACTTC CASSVEGIPYEQYF TRBV6-1 - - TRBJ2-7
TGCGCCAGCAGCTACACAGACAGCCGGCCCGATACGCAGTATTTT CASSYTDSRPDTQYF TRBV5-1 - - TRBJ2-3
TGTGCCAGCAGCTTTTTAAATTCACCCCTCCACTTT CASSFLNSPLHF TRBV7-9 once - TRBJ1-6
TGTGCCTGGAGTAGGGACAGGGGAAACACTGAAGCTTTCTTT CAWSRDRGNTEAFF TRBV30 few TRBD1 TRBJ1-1
TGTGCCAGCAGTACGGGACAGGGTGGGGGTTCACCCCTCCACTTT CASSTGQGGGSPLHF TRBV2 - TRBD1 TRBJ1-6
TGTGCCAGCAGCCAGGGGGCAGACACCATATATTTT CASSQGADTIYF TRBV7-9 - TRBD1 TRBJ1-3
TGTGCCAGCAGGAGCGGGGGGGTCTACAATGAGCAGTTCTTC CASRSGGVYNEQFF TRBV7-9 - TRBD2 TRBJ2-1
TGTTCCAGCAGCTTAGGAGGGATCACAGATACGCAGTATTTT CSSSLGGITDTQYF TRBV7-9 - - TRBJ2-3
TGTGCCACTGGGACAGGGGGTTCCAATCAGCCCCAGCATTTT CATGTGGSNQPQHF TRBV2 - TRBD1 TRBJ1-5
TGTGCCAGTACCACAACAGGGGTAACTTCACCCCTCCACTTT CASTTTGVTSPLHF TRBV19 - TRBD1 TRBJ1-6
TGTGCCAGCAGCTTTTTAAGGGGCGCGGATTACAATGAGCAGTTCTTC CASSFLRGADYNEQFF TRBV5-6 once - TRBJ2-1
TGCAGCGTTGTAGGGGGCGCAGATACGCAGTATTTT CSVVGGADTQYF TRBV29-1 - TRBD1 TRBJ2-3
TGTGCCAGCAGTCTCACCGGGACAGGGACCTATGGCTACACCTTC CASSLTGTGTYGYTF TRBV2 - TRBD1 TRBJ1-2
TGTGCCAGCACCCCCGTTAGGGGGGAAGCTTTCTTT CASTPVRGEAFF TRBV25-1 - - TRBJ1-1